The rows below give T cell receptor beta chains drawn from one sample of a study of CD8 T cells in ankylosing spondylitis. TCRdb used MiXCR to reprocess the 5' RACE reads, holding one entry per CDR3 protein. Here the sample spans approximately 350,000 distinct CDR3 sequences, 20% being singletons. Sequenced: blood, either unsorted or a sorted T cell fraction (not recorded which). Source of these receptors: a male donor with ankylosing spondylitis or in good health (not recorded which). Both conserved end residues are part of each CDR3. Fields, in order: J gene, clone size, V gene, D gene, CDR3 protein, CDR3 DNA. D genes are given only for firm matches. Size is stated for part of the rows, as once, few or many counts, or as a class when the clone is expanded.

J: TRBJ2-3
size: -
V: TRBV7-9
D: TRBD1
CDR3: CASRAGTGGMDTQYF
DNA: TGTGCCAGCAGAGCCGGGACAGGGGGGATGGATACGCAGTATTTT

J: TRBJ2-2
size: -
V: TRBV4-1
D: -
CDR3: CAIRGGTGELFF
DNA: TGCGCCATCAGGGGGGGCACCGGGGAGCTGTTTTTT

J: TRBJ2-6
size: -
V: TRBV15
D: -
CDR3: CATSRDGYSGANVLTF
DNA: TGTGCCACCAGCAGAGATGGTTACTCTGGGGCCAACGTCCTGACTTTC

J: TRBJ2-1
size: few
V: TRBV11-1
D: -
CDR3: CASSSRRSYNEQFF
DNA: TGTGCCAGCAGCTCCCGGCGGTCCTACAATGAGCAGTTCTTC

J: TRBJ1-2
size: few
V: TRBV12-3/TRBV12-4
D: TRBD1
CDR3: CASSPGTGFGYTF
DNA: TGTGCCAGCAGTCCCGGGACAGGGTTTGGCTACACCTTC

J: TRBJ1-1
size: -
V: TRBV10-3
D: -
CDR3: CAISDPGDVDTEAFF
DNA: TGTGCCATCAGTGACCCGGGGGACGTTGACACTGAAGCTTTCTTT

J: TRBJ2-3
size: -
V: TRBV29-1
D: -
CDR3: CSAEGSPDTQYF
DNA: TGCAGCGCCGAGGGTTCCCCAGATACGCAGTATTTT

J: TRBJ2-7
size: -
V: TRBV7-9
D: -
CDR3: CASSPRTIEQYF
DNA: TGTGCCAGCAGCCCACGGACTATCGAGCAGTACTTC

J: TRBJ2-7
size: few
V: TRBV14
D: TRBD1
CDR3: CASSQDRVAGGNEQYF
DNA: TGTGCCAGCAGCCAAGATCGGGTAGCAGGGGGCAACGAGCAGTACTTC

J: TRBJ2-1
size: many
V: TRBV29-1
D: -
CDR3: CSVEDLDVGYNEQFF
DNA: TGCAGCGTTGAAGATCTGGACGTAGGCTACAATGAGCAGTTCTTC

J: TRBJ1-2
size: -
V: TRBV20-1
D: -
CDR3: CSGGGYTF
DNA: TGCAGCGGCGGTGGCTACACCTTC

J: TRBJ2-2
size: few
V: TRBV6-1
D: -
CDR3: CASSELDTGELFF
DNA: TGTGCCAGCAGTGAACTTGACACCGGGGAGCTGTTTTTT

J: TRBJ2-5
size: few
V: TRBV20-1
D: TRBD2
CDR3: CSARVAGGFQETQYF
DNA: TGCAGTGCTAGGGTCGCGGGGGGCTTCCAAGAGACCCAGTACTTC

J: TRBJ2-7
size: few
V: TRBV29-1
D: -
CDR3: CSVMGPLPHPREQYF
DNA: TGCAGCGTCATGGGCCCTCTCCCTCATCCCCGTGAGCAGTACTTC

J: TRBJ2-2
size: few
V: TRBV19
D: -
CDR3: CASSHRDGNTGELFF
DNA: TGTGCCAGTAGTCACCGGGACGGTAACACCGGGGAGCTGTTTTTT

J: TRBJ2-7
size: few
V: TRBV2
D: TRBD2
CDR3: CASSGGGSSYEQYF
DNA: TGTGCCAGCAGTGGCGGGGGGTCTTCCTACGAGCAGTACTTC

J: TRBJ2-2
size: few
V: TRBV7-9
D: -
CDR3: CASKGTGELFF
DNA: TGTGCCAGCAAGGGAACCGGGGAGCTGTTTTTT

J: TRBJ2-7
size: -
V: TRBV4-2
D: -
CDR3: CASSQSSGVGEQYF
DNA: TGTGCCAGCAGCCAATCATCGGGGGTTGGCGAGCAGTACTTC

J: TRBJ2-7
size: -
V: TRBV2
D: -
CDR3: CASSPNSEQYF
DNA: TGTGCCAGCAGTCCGAATTCGGAGCAGTACTTC

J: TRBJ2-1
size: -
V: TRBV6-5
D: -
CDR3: CASRPAGNEQFF
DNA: TGTGCCAGCAGACCCGCAGGGAATGAGCAGTTCTTC

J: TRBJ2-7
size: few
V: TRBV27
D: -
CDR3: CASSLYETGNEQYF
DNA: TGTGCCAGCAGTTTATACGAAACAGGAAACGAGCAGTACTTC

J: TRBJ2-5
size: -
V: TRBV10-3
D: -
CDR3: CAISAPGEQETQYF
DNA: TGTGCCATCTCCGCCCCAGGGGAACAAGAGACCCAGTACTTC

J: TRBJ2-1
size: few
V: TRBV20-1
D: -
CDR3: CSARQTTYNEQFF
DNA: TGCAGTGCTAGACAGACAACCTACAATGAGCAGTTCTTC

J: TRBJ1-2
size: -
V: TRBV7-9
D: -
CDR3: CASSVDGGGYTF
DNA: TGTGCCAGCAGCGTGGACGGCGGCGGCTACACCTTC

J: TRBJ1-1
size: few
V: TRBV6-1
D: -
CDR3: CASGERGGGTEAFF
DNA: TGTGCCAGCGGCGAGAGGGGGGGCGGGACTGAAGCTTTCTTT

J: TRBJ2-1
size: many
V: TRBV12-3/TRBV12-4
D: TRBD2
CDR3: CASSREGGEQFF
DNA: TGTGCCAGCAGCCGAGAGGGAGGGGAGCAGTTCTTC

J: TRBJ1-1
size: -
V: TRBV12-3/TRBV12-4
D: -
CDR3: CASSLGRFLAFF
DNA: TGTGCCAGCAGTTTAGGGCGTTTTTTGGCTTTCTTT

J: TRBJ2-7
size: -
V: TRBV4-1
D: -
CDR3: CASSQLGYAYEQYF
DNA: TGCGCCAGCAGCCAATTAGGGTATGCCTACGAGCAGTACTTC

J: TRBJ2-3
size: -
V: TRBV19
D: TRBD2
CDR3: CASTIGGDTQYF
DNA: TGTGCCAGTACCATCGGGGGGGATACGCAGTATTTT

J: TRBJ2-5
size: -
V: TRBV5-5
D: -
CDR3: CASSLVVGGLETQYF
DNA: TGTGCCAGCAGCTTGGTTGTTGGCGGGCTGGAGACCCAGTACTTC

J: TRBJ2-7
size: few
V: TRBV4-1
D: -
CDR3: CASSQDPVGTLEQYF
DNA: TGCGCCAGCAGCCAAGACCCGGTGGGAACCCTCGAGCAGTACTTC

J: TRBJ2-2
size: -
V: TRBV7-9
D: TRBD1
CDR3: CASSSRQGYVDGELFF
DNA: TGTGCCAGCAGCTCTAGACAGGGTTATGTCGACGGGGAGCTGTTTTTT

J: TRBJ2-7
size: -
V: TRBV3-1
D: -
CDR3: CASSQVWRGRYEQYF
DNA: TGTGCCAGCAGCCAAGTGTGGAGGGGGCGATACGAGCAGTACTTC

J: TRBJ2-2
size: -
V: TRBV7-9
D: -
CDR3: CASIPTPGPGELFF
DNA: TGTGCCAGCATCCCTACTCCGGGACCCGGGGAGCTGTTTTTT

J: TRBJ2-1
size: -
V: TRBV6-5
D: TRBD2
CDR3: CASSYSGGSEQFF
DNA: TGTGCCAGCAGTTACTCGGGGGGGTCTGAGCAGTTCTTC

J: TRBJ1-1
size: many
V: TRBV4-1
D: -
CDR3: CASSQAIPGNTEAFF
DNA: TGCGCCAGCAGCCAAGCTATTCCAGGGAACACTGAAGCTTTCTTT

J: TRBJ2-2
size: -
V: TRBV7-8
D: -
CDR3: CASSLGEGVTGELFF
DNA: TGTGCCAGCAGCTTAGGCGAGGGTGTCACCGGGGAGCTGTTTTTT

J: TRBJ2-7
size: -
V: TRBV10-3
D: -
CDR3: CAISDVVSSYEQYF
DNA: TGTGCCATCAGTGATGTAGTTAGCTCCTACGAGCAGTACTTC

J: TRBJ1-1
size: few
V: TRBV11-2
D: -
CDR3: CASSPADQTTNTEAFF
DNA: TGTGCCAGCAGTCCAGCGGACCAGACTACAAACACTGAAGCTTTCTTT

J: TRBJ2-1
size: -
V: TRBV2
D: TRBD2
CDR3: CASSGTSSQQPHNEQFF
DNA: TGTGCCAGCAGTGGGACTAGCTCTCAACAGCCTCACAATGAGCAGTTCTTC

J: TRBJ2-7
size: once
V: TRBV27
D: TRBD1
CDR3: CASSQRTGGLYEQYF
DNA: TGTGCCAGCAGCCAAAGGACAGGGGGATTGTACGAGCAGTACTTC

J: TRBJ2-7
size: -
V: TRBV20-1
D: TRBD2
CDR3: CSASIAGGWSYEQYF
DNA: TGCAGTGCTTCAATAGCGGGGGGTTGGTCCTACGAGCAGTACTTC

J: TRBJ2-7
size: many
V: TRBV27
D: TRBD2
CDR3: CASSGLAGGYEQYF
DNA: TGTGCCAGCAGCGGACTAGCGGGGGGCTACGAGCAGTACTTC

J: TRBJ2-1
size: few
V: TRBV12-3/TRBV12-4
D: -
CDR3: CASSFENEQFF
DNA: TGTGCCAGCAGTTTTGAGAATGAGCAGTTCTTC

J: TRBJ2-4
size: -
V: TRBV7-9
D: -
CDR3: CASSSFDSDIQYF
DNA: TGTGCCAGCAGCTCCTTTGATTCGGACATTCAGTACTTC

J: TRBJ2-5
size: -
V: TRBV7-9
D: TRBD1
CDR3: CASSSKSGTGVDETQYF
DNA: TGTGCCAGCAGCTCCAAATCCGGGACAGGGGTCGACGAGACCCAGTACTTC

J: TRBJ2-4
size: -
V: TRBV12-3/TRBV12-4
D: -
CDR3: CASSLGLGAKNIQYF
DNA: TGTGCCAGCAGTTTAGGGCTGGGGGCCAAAAACATTCAGTACTTC

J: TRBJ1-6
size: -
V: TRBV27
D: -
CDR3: CASSLSLNSPLHF
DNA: TGTGCCAGCAGTTTATCTCTTAATTCACCCCTCCACTTT